Each of the 28 T cell receptor beta chains below was sequenced from the same sample in a study of regulatory T cells in long-lasting Graves disease. HTBI primers from iRepertoire and Arm-PCR of CDR3 regions yielded the TCR beta libraries. TCRdb reprocessed the multiplex PCR reads with MiXCR, giving one entry per CDR3 protein. The top ten clones hold over 8.5% of a sample with some 450,000 distinct CDR3 sequences, approximately 16% of them seen once. Time point of the sample: newly diagnosed GD, antithyroid drugs for less than 3 months. Generation of the TCR library employed RNA extracted from PBMCs. These data are also associated with another study on T cells in Graves' hyperthyroidism and ophthalmopathy.

This specimen consisted of peripheral blood mononuclear cells (PBMCs), obtained at new diagnosis, from a patient treated with antithyroid drugs. The origin of the receptors is a woman in her twenties or thirties with Graves disease.

This clonotype was counted at least ten times. The CDR3 DNA sequence: TGTGCCAGCAGCGTAGGGGGACCGTACTCCTACAATGAGCAGTTCTTC. Residues: CASSVGGPYSYNEQFF. This chain connects TRBV9 to TRBJ2-1; possibly TRBD1 or TRBD2 for D (5 bases each). The germline V gene encodes CDR1 SGDLS and CDR2 YYNGEE. The CDR3 length is 16 residues. V lost 0 bases to trimming and J lost 0 bases, with 10 bases between them.

As concerns this clonotype: At one end the junction does not follow the germline gene, possibly because of a read error. This chain connects TRBV28 to TRBJ2-1; 7 bases map to TRBD1. Gene TRBJ2-5 matches the end of the DNA better, so the J call may be wrong. CDR3 size: 14 residues. Germline lookup yields CDR1 MDHEN and CDR2 SYDVKM. In nucleotides, the CDR3 is TGTGTCAGCAGCCAGGGACAGCCACAAGAGACCCAGTACTTC. It encodes CVSSQGQPQETQYF.

This clonotype was picked up one time. A read error is possible here, since a much larger clone lies one base away. The chain employs TRBV3-2 and TRBJ1-4; the table gives TRBD1 as D, unverified against the DNA. TRBV3-2 is a listed pseudogene. There are 15 residues in the CDR3. The CDR3 DNA follows: TGTGCCAGCAACGGGGTGGGGACAAGGAATGAAAAACTGTTTTTT. Amino acid sequence: CASNGVGTRNEKLFF.

This clonotype was observed at least ten times. V and J are TRBV6-1 and TRBJ1-4, with D possibly matching TRBD1 (6 bases). Trimming stripped 7 bases from V and 8 bases from J, with 20 bases between. The germline CDR1 and CDR2 sequences are MNHNS and SASEGT. The CDR3 runs to 15 residues. The CDR3 loop is CASTRGGVGEEKLFF. The CDR3 DNA follows: TGTGCCAGCACCCGAGGGGGGGTGGGCGAGGAAAAACTGTTTTTT.

This clonotype has just a few counts. V gene TRBV27 combines with J gene TRBJ2-7, with D perhaps matching TRBD1 or TRBD2 (5 bases each). Germline assignment: CDR1 MNHEY and CDR2 SMNVEV (reference sequence). CDR3 length: 14 amino acids. The germline V and J ends were trimmed by 4 bases and 1 base, with 11 bases remaining between them. This chain's CDR3 is CASSYRDGSYEQYF. The CDR3 DNA is TGTGCCAGCAGTTACCGGGACGGATCCTACGAGCAGTACTTC.

This clonotype was detected a few times. This rearrangement joins TRBV20-1 to TRBJ2-5, with 9 bases lining up with TRBD2. CDR1 is DFQATT, CDR2 SNEGSKA, per germline (reference sequence). The CDR3 runs to 15 residues. V trimming: 0 bases; J trimming: 4 bases; junction bases outside the gene matches: 6. The CDR3 DNA is TGCAGTGCTAGAGATCCGGCGGGAGGGCCAGAGACCCAGTACTTC. This translates into CSARDPAGGPETQYF.

This clonotype was seen many times. The V gene is TRBV6-1, the J gene TRBJ2-7, with D maybe TRBD1 (5 bases). Germline V gives CDR1 MNHNS, CDR2 SASEGT. This CDR3 has 16 residues. Trimming cost V 10 bases and J 3 bases, with 25 bases left between them. For the CDR3, the DNA is TGTGCCATCACGGTTATTAGGGGAAGCCTGGACTACGAGCAGTACTTC. It encodes CAITVIRGSLDYEQYF.

This clonotype was seen ten or more times. The chain recombines TRBV28 with TRBJ2-6; no reliable D call. V lost 6 bases to trimming and J lost 2 bases, with 8 bases between them. The CDR3 spans 14 residues. Germline V CDR1 and CDR2: MDHEN, SYDVKM. The chain's CDR3 is CASRLLAGANVLTF. CDR3 bases: TGTGCCAGCAGACTTCTAGCTGGGGCCAACGTCCTGACTTTC.

This clonotype was seen repeatedly, ten times or more. The chain joins TRBV28 to TRBJ2-1; the D gene is possibly TRBD2 (6 bases). CDR1 and CDR2 from the germline V gene are MDHEN and SYDVKM. V was clipped by 7 bases and J by 4 bases, with 17 bases between them. This CDR3 contains 15 residues. CDR3 in amino acids: CASNIGGTSYNEQFF. As DNA, the CDR3 is TGTGCCAGCAACATCGGCGGGACTTCTTACAATGAGCAGTTCTTC.

The chain recombines TRBV24-1 with TRBJ2-4; tentative D call: TRBD2 (6 bases). Trimming left V 9 bases short and J 8 bases short, with 16 bases between. The CDR3 runs 13 residues. In germline, CDR1 is KGHDR, CDR2 SFDVKD. CDR3: CATRRAAGDIQYF. DNA for the CDR3: TGTGCCACCCGACGGGCAGCGGGCGACATTCAGTACTTC.

This clonotype was found many times. The CDR3 nucleotides read TGTGCCAGCAGCCAGACTAGCTCCTACGAGCAGTACTTC. Its protein is CASSQTSSYEQYF. The rearrangement joins TRBV7-2 to TRBJ2-7; D may be TRBD2 (6 bases). The CDR3 contains 13 residues. The V gene lost 5 bases and the J gene lost 0 bases, with 8 bases spanning the gap. The germline V gene has CDR1 SGHTA and CDR2 FQGNSA.

This clonotype showed up many times. The chain couples TRBV10-2 to TRBJ2-7, with 9 bases identical to TRBD2. CDR1 WSHSY and CDR2 SAAADI come from the germline V gene. V shed 3 bases, J shed 4 bases, and the junction held 10 bases outside the gene matches. This CDR3 region has 16 residues. CDR3 residues: CASSDPGSGGRYEQYF. CDR3 DNA sequence: TGCGCCAGCAGTGACCCGGGTAGCGGGGGACGGTACGAGCAGTACTTC.

This clonotype was recorded at least ten times. The J gene is TRBJ1-2, the V gene TRBV28; TRBD1 matches 7 bases. Trimming at V came to 7 bases and at J to 5 bases, leaving 10 bases not matched to a gene. Germline CDR1 reads MDHEN; CDR2 reads SYDVKM. The length of the CDR3 is 14 residues. CDR3 sequence reads: CASTFETGIYGYTF. The CDR3 bases are TGTGCCAGCACCTTTGAGACAGGGATATATGGCTACACCTTC.

This clonotype showed up many times. The chain joins TRBV14 to TRBJ2-7; tentatively, D is TRBD1 (5 bases). This CDR3 has 15 amino acids. Looked up from germline, CDR1 is SGHDN and CDR2 is FVKESK. The V gene lost 4 bases and the J gene lost 6 bases, with 19 bases spanning the gap. This chain's CDR3 is CASSPPTEPYGEQYF. For the CDR3, the DNA is TGTGCCAGCAGCCCCCCGACAGAACCCTATGGCGAGCAGTACTTC.

This clonotype was seen ten or more times. The gene calls are TRBV28 and TRBJ2-5; 7 bases match TRBD2. The V and J ends lost 0 bases and 4 bases, in that order; junction bases with no gene match: 2. This CDR3 has 14 amino acids. Germline CDR1 MDHEN, CDR2 SYDVKM. The CDR3 DNA follows: TGTGCCAGCAGTTTATGGGGGGGGGTAGAGACCCAGTACTTC. As protein: CASSLWGGVETQYF.

For this clonotype: The limits of the CDR3 on the DNA are not certain, so only TCRdb's listed CDR3 is given. This chain's CDR3 is CASTSVGQLNTGELFF. The genes are TRBV12-3 or TRBV12-4 and TRBJ2-2; the D call of TRBD1 is as the table states it, not checked on the DNA. The CDR3 region is 16 residues in length, termini included.

This clonotype was observed many times. The chain is built from TRBV27 and TRBJ1-5; 7 nucleotides align to TRBD1. There are 14 residues in the CDR3. In germline, CDR1 is MNHEY, CDR2 SMNVEV (reference sequence). Unmatched junction bases numbered 8, after V lost 6 bases and J lost 6 bases. CDR3 region: CASSPTGYGQPQHF. Here the CDR3 DNA reads TGTGCCAGCAGCCCGACAGGGTACGGTCAGCCCCAGCATTTT.

This clonotype was detected many times. The V gene is TRBV18, the J gene TRBJ2-7; D gene unclear. Germline CDR1 and CDR2: KGHSH and LQKENI. The V end lost 5 bases, the J end lost 2 bases, and 7 bases lay between the germline ends. This CDR3 contains 12 residues. For the CDR3, the DNA is TGTGCCAGCTCAACCCACCCCTACGAGCAGTACTTC. Amino acid sequence: CASSTHPYEQYF.

The chain carries TRBV6-2 or TRBV6-3 and TRBJ2-7, with a tentative D call TRBD2 (6 bases). Germline V gives CDR1 MNHEY, CDR2 SVGEGT. V was cut by 2 bases and J by 6 bases, with 17 bases left in between. The CDR3 covers 15 residues. The CDR3 sequence is CASSYVAGTSLEQYF. CDR3 bases: TGTGCCAGCAGTTACGTGGCGGGAACCTCCCTCGAGCAGTACTTC.

This clonotype was seen more than once but under ten times. The V call is TRBV5-4, the J call TRBJ2-7; the match to TRBD2 covers 10 bases. The CDR3 is made up of 15 amino acids. Germline V gene data show CDR1 as SGHNT and CDR2 as YYREEE (reference sequence). J was trimmed by 1 base and V by 5 bases; bases with no gene match: 6. The CDR3 DNA reads TGTGCCAGCAGGTCACAACTAGCGGGATCCTACGAGCAGTACTTC. This translates into CASRSQLAGSYEQYF. Full variable domain (remainder filled in from reference TRBV5-4 and TRBJ2-7): ETGVTQSPTHLIKTRGQQVTLRCSSQSGHNTVSWYQQALGQGPQFIFQYYREEENGRGNFPPRFSGLQFPNYSSELNVNALELDDSALYLCASRSQLAGSYEQYFGPGTRLTVT.

The table lists this clonotype with many counts. The chain is built from TRBV10-3 and TRBJ2-7, with 9 bases aligning to TRBD1. CDR3 length equals 14 residues. The germline V gene encodes CDR1 ENHRY and CDR2 SYGVKD. The ends lost 8 bases at V and 5 bases at J; junction bases unmatched: 10. CDR3 residues: CAIADRGGGHEQYF. The DNA of the CDR3 is TGTGCCATCGCGGACAGGGGTGGTGGCCACGAGCAGTACTTC.

This clonotype was counted at least ten times. The chain links TRBV2 to TRBJ2-1; no firm D call. The CDR3 is made up of 14 amino acids. Trimming took off 2 bases at V and 1 base at J, with 6 bases between the two ends. Germline values: CDR1 SNHLY, CDR2 FYNNEI. Here the CDR3 reads CASSETRSYNEQFF. CDR3 coding DNA: TGTGCCAGCAGTGAAACGCGATCCTACAATGAGCAGTTCTTC.

This clonotype was seen at least ten times. The J gene is TRBJ2-1, the V gene TRBV7-6; possible D gene TRBD2, 6 bases. Trimming cost V 6 bases and J 0 bases, with 12 bases left between them. The CDR3 totals 15 residues. Germline values: CDR1 SGHVS, CDR2 FNYEAQ. The CDR3 DNA is TGTGCCAGCAGTCGAAGGGACTCCTCCTACAATGAGCAGTTCTTC. Encoded protein: CASSRRDSSYNEQFF.

This clonotype was observed a few times. The chain combines TRBV19 with TRBJ2-5; TRBD1 matches at 7 bases. The germline V gene encodes CDR1 LNHDA and CDR2 SQIVND (reference sequence). The V and J ends lost 3 bases and 1 base, in that order; junction bases with no gene match: 11. This CDR3 is 17 amino acids long. CDR3 sequence (DNA): TGTGCCAGTAGTATCTTTGGGTTCAGGGACAGCCAAGAGACCCAGTACTTC. Its translation is CASSIFGFRDSQETQYF.

This clonotype was detected a few times. The rearrangement links TRBV5-4 to TRBJ2-5, with 11 bases aligning to TRBD2. CDR1 and CDR2 from the germline V gene are SGHNT and YYREEE (reference sequence). CDR3 length: 15 amino acids. The junction had 7 bases not matched to a gene; V was cut back by 5 bases and J by 4 bases. CDR3 bases: TGTGCCAGCAGAACTAGCGGGAGTTTTCGAGAGACCCAGTACTTC. It translates to CASRTSGSFRETQYF. Full variable domain (rest looked up from reference TRBV5-4 and TRBJ2-5): ETGVTQSPTHLIKTRGQQVTLRCSSQSGHNTVSWYQQALGQGPQFIFQYYREEENGRGNFPPRFSGLQFPNYSSELNVNALELDDSALYLCASRTSGSFRETQYFGPGTRLLVL.

To note about this clonotype: The likely explanation is a read error, given a far larger clone one base away. The chain joins TRBV7-3 to TRBJ2-5; 14 nucleotides match TRBD2. Trimming cost V 4 bases and J 4 bases; bases outside gene matches: 2. This CDR3 is 15 amino acids long. Germline values: CDR1 SGHTA, CDR2 FQGTGA. CDR3 nucleotides: TGTGCCAGCAGCTCCGGACTAGCGGGAGGAGAGACCCAGTACTTC. It codes for CASSSGLAGGETQYF. The variable domain in full, with the rest retrieved from reference TRBV7-3 and TRBJ2-5, is GAGVSQTPSNKVTEKGKYVELRCDPISGHTALYWYRQSLGQGPEFLIYFQGTGAADDSGLPNDRFFAVRPEGSVSTLKIQRTERGDSAVYLCASSSGLAGGETQYFGPGTRLLVL.

V gene TRBV5-5 combines with J gene TRBJ1-5; tentative D call: TRBD1 (5 bases). The CDR3 contains 17 residues. Germline values: CDR1 SGHKS, CDR2 YYEKEE (reference sequence). Trimming removed 1 base at V and 2 bases at J, with 16 bases between. CDR3 sequence (DNA): TGTGCCAGCAGCTTGCAGGCCGCTGGGGGTCGCAATCAGCCCCAGCATTTT. Encoded protein: CASSLQAAGGRNQPQHF.

The DNA for the CDR3 is TGTGCCACCAGCAGGGCCCCCGGGACATTCAGCAATCAGCCCCAGCATTTT. Residues: CATSRAPGTFSNQPQHF. The genes are TRBV15 and TRBJ1-5, with a weak D call TRBD1 (6 bases). The germline CDR1 and CDR2 sequences are LNHNV and YYDKDF (reference sequence). The CDR3 has 17 residues. Deletions cut 3 bases from V and 1 base from J, with 16 bases between.